This T cell receptor beta chain was recovered during a study of shared clonotypes between healthy human individuals (dated by TCRdb to the early 2020s). Some background on the complete study: Two women and three men aged 18 to 49 years were included in the cohort. To estimate repertoire size and how much clonotype sharing occurs between individuals, the study deeply sequenced the blood TCR repertoires of roughly 5 healthy adults. Between about 0.8 and 9 billion PBMCs per donor were obtained by leukapheresis. Per donor, three plates each were used for CD4 naive and CD4 memory, two for CD8 naive, and one for CD8 memory. Libraries were prepared and TCR repertoires were sequenced by different laboratories using diverse techniques, in order to increase sequencing depth and limit assay-specific biases. General conclusions and limits of the study: Across a handful of donors, around 5% of naive CD4, 3% to 3.5% of naive CD8, around 2.5% of memory CD4, and approximately 0.42% of memory CD8 clonotypes were shared. Larger estimated clonotype richness was generally found for naive subsets than for memory subsets. Clonotypes shared by all four sorted-subset donors showed higher generation probabilities than non-shared clonotypes. Rarefaction of sorted-subset datasets indicated incomplete sequencing despite the large sequencing depth. Pairwise subsampling indicated that sequencing depth was expected to affect the degree of clonotype sharing among donors. Because the study included a small number of donors, the genetic and exposure-history diversity represented was limited. Sampling was limited to blood, and TCR repertoires in tissue likely differ from TCR repertoires in blood.

The donors were healthy, HIV-negative adults who had no recently reported acute infections or vaccinations. Every donor was a Caucasian adult living in Nashville, Tennessee, USA. CD4+ T cells were enriched through magnetic negative selection, after which naive cells were positively selected on CD45RA and the remaining negative fraction served as the memory subset. Blood was collected by leukapheresis, and PBMCs were isolated by Ficoll-Histopaque density gradient centrifugation and then cryopreserved in liquid nitrogen vapor phase. Purity and quantity of every magnetically sorted T cell population were checked by analytical flow cytometry. Each sorted fraction had its genomic DNA isolated and then quantified by UV absorbance on a Nanodrop 2000c. This clone appeared once. Its recognized antigen is unknown. Within one base of it there is no much larger clone, and no base qualities were kept. The germline V gene (reference sequence) provides CDR1 SGHNT and CDR2 YYREEE. Cut back by 4 bases and 5 bases, the V and J ends lie 18 bases apart. Its CDR3 holds 15 amino acids, cysteine through phenylalanine. Here the CDR3 DNA is all that survives: 45 bases in frame from base 1.

Using the deep immunoSEQ assay, multiplex PCR amplified TCR CDR3 regions from genomic DNA. Genomic DNA extracted from each cell subset was distributed evenly over all wells of several immunoSEQ 96-well plates, and each plate served as one replicate. For sorted subsets, each replicate PCR was loaded with roughly 190 ng genomic DNA, equivalent to some 27,000 T cell genomes. Purified libraries were measured with a Qubit 3.0 fluorometer, size-checked on a Bioanalyzer 2100, and measured again with the KAPA Library Quantification kit. Every immunoSEQ 96-well plate was sequenced on a separate single-read 150-cycle Illumina NextSeq 550 flow cell. From the authors' description of their analysis: Because only junctional sequences without quality scores were contained in the immunoSEQ output, filtering matching that applied to full-length reads could not be performed. Sequences were annotated with PyIR, a Python wrapper for IgBLAST v1.9, using IMGT germline references to assign V/J genes and CDR3. Reads were filtered out if the reads had weak V/J assignments (E-value above 1e-6), no CDR3, stop codons, out-of-frame junctions, or ambiguous translated residues. A V3J clonotype was defined by an identical inferred V gene, J gene, and CDR3 amino acid sequence. Percentage overlap between repertoires was computed as shared unique clonotypes divided by the size of the smaller repertoire. Three approaches were used to assess repertoire richness: RTK rarefaction, the Chao1 estimator, and Recon v2.1 estimates of unobserved clonotypes. OLGA was used to compute generation probabilities for all TCRbeta clonotypes that the gDNA method yielded from a handful of donors. In TCRdb, the immuneACCESS table is reduced to in-frame sequences with V and J assigned. These tables do not hold every clone; where another copy was compared, an unresolved V gene accounts for under half, and the others remain unexplained. The V and J calls and the clone size are those of that table, but D and trimming were determined from the DNA. The sample yields roughly 2.4 million clones; approximately 94% were counted once. The top ten clonotypes cover over 0.1% of the sample.

The sample comprised naive CD4+ T cells sorted from blood. The sample's cell subset or site label is to be understood as: CD45RA+ positively selected. The rearrangement combines TRBV5-4 with TRBJ2-5, with a weak D call of TRBD2 (6 bases match). This sequence originates from a man younger than 35 in good health. The base sequence is TGTGCCAGCAGCAGGGACGGAGGAGGGATGGAGACCCAGTACTTC. Its protein is CASSRDGGGMETQYF.